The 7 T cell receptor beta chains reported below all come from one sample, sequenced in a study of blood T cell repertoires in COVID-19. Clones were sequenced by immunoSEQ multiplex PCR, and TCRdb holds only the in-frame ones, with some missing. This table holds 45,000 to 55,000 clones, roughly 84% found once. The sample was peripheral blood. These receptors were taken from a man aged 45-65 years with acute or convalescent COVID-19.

The CDR3 reads CASSPLAIRSEQYF. CDR3 nucleotide sequence: TGTGCCAGCAGCCCGCTAGCGATCCGGTCCGAGCAGTACTTC. The J gene is TRBJ2-7, the V gene TRBV9, with a weak D call TRBD2 (6 bases). Germline CDR1 is SGDLS and CDR2 is YYNGEE. The CDR3 extends over 14 amino acids. V lost 4 bases to trimming and J lost 6 bases, with 17 bases between them.

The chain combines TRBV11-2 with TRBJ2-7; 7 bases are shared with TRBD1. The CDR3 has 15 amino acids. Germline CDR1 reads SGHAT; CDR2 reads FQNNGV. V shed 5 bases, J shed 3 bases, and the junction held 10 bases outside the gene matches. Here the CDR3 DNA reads TGTGCCAGCAGCACCCGACAGGGCGAAGACTACGAGCAGTACTTC. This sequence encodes CASSTRQGEDYEQYF.

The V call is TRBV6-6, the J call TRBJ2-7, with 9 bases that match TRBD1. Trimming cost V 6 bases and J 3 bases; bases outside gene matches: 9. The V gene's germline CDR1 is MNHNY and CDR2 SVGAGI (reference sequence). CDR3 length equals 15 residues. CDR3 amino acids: CASSHTQGQGYEQYF. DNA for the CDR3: TGTGCCAGCAGCCACACCCAGGGACAGGGCTACGAGCAGTACTTC.

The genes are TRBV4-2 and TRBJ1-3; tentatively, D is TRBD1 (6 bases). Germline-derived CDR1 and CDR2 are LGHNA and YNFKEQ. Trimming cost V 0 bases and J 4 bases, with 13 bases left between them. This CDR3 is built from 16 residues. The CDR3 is CASSQDQPGTGNTIYF. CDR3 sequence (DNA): TGTGCCAGCAGCCAAGACCAACCGGGGACAGGAAACACCATATATTTT.

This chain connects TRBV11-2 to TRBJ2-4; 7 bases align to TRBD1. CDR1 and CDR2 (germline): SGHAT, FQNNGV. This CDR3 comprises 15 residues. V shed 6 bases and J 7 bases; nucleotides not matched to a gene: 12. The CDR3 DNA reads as TGTGCCAGCAGATCCCTGACAGGGAGAGTTAACATTCAGTACTTC. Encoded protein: CASRSLTGRVNIQYF.

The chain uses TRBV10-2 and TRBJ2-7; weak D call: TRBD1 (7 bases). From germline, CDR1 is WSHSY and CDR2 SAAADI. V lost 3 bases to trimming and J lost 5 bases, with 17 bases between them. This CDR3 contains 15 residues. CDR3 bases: TGCGCCAGCAGTGATTACAGGGGAGGCACTAACGAGCAGTACTTC. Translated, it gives CASSDYRGGTNEQYF.

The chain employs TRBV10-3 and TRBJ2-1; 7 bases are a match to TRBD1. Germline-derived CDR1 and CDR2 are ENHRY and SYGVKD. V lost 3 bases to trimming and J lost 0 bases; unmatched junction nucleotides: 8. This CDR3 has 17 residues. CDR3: CAISDPATGSSYNEQFF. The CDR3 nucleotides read TGTGCCATCAGTGACCCCGCGACAGGGAGCTCCTACAATGAGCAGTTCTTC.